This T cell receptor beta chain appears in the sequencing data of a study of blood T cells in healthy people across ages. The ends lost 1 base at V and 2 bases at J; junction bases unmatched: 4. Germline CDR1 SQVTM, CDR2 ANQGSEA. The length of the CDR3 is 14 residues. Overall study findings and caveats: Diversity was estimated from one million T cells, and these estimates were considered underestimates.

To note about this clonotype: Its antigen is not identified.

For the second PCR, which ran for about 7 to 12 cycles, a sample-barcoded 5' primer and a J-beta primer mix were used. A tag from a template-switch adaptor with 12 random nucleotides marked each cDNA molecule. TCRdb reprocessed the 5' RACE reads via MiXCR and lists one record per CDR3 protein. The repertoire consists of some 550,000 distinct CDR3 sequences, with 45% to 55% occurring once and the leading ten covering approximately 25%. Peripheral blood from each donor was collected in a volume of ten milliliters. This chain connects TRBV29-1 to TRBJ2-5; 7 bases align to TRBD2. The clonotype was recovered from an older man in good health. Sequencing input: blood. The DNA of the CDR3 is TGCAGCGTTGAAGGCCCGGGGGGTCAAGAGACCCAGTACTTC. It encodes CSVEGPGGQETQYF.